A selection of T cell receptor beta chains follows, all from one sample in a study of breast tumors, draining lymph nodes, adjacent tissues. TCRdb recomputed calls from the multiplex PCR reads with MiXCR, one row per CDR3 protein. This table holds around 300,000 distinct CDR3 sequences, around 31% found once. Material: axillary lymph node tissue. The receptors originated from a female donor with breast cancer. Some clones in this sample may be carry-over from other donors' samples. Both conserved end residues are part of each CDR3. A D gene is named only where the DNA matches it firmly. Part of the rows lack a size; the others show once, few, many or a class for expanded clones.

V gene	J gene	clone size	D gene	CDR3 DNA	CDR3 protein
TRBV19	TRBJ2-1	many	TRBD1	TGTGCCAGTAGTATGACAGGGGGCTACAATGAGCAGTTCTTC	CASSMTGGYNEQFF
TRBV9	TRBJ2-3	many	TRBD1	TGTGCCAGCAGCGTAGACGTTTCGACAGGGTACACAGATACGCAGTATTTT	CASSVDVSTGYTDTQYF
TRBV20-1	TRBJ1-2	many	-	TGCAGTGCTAGAGCTGCGGAGGTAGGGTATGGCTACACCTTC	CSARAAEVGYGYTF
TRBV2	TRBJ2-5	many	TRBD1	TGTGCCAGCAGTCCACAGGGGGCCCAGGGAGAGACCCAGTACTTC	CASSPQGAQGETQYF
TRBV9	TRBJ2-1	many	TRBD2	TGTGCCAGCAGCGTAGTGGGTCAGCTAGCGGGGTTTTCCTACAATGAGCAGTTCTTC	CASSVVGQLAGFSYNEQFF
TRBV4-1	TRBJ1-2	-	-	TGCGCCAGCAGCCAAGAGGGGCCAGGGACGACGTATGGCTACACCTTC	CASSQEGPGTTYGYTF
TRBV7-3	TRBJ2-1	-	-	TGTGCCAGCAGCCCCCCCAATGAGCAGTTCTTC	CASSPPNEQFF
TRBV13	TRBJ2-6	-	TRBD2	TGTGCCAGCAGCTTAGTGTTTAGCGGGAGCTCTGGGGCCAACGTCCTGACTTTC	CASSLVFSGSSGANVLTF
TRBV29-1	TRBJ1-2	-	TRBD1	TGCAGCGTCGAGGAGACAGGGGGCACCTTC	CSVEETGGTF
TRBV28	TRBJ2-1	-	-	TGTGCCAGCAGCACTAATGAGCAGTTCTTC	CASSTNEQFF
TRBV15	TRBJ2-5	-	TRBD2	TGTGCCACCAGCAGGGTTAGGGGCGGGAGCCAAGAGACCCAGTACTTC	CATSRVRGGSQETQYF
TRBV7-8	TRBJ1-3	many	-	TGTGCCAGCAGCCCAGGCCCCTCTGCGGCCACTGGAAACACCATATATTTT	CASSPGPSAATGNTIYF
TRBV7-2	TRBJ1-5	-	-	TGTGCCAGCAGCTTATACACTGGGAATCAGCCCCAGCATTTT	CASSLYTGNQPQHF
TRBV24-1	TRBJ2-1	many	-	TGTGCCACCAGTGATTTTAGCTTGGGGAATGAGCAGTTCTTC	CATSDFSLGNEQFF
TRBV11-3	TRBJ2-3	many	-	TGTGCCAGCAGCCCTGGGGGTAGAACAGATACGCAGTATTTT	CASSPGGRTDTQYF
TRBV12-3/TRBV12-4	TRBJ2-7	many	-	TGTGCCAGCAGTTTATCACGGACTGCCGGTGTCGAGCAGTACTTC	CASSLSRTAGVEQYF
TRBV20-1	TRBJ2-7	few	TRBD2	TGCAGTGCTAGTGGGACTAGCGGCTACGAGCAGTGCTTC	CSASGTSGYEQCF
TRBV2	TRBJ2-7	many	TRBD2	TGTGCCAGCTCCCGGGAGGAGTACGAGCAGTACTTC	CASSREEYEQYF
TRBV11-2	TRBJ2-2	many	-	TGTGCCAGCAGCCCTTACGGCACCGGGGAGCTGTTTTTT	CASSPYGTGELFF
TRBV29-1	TRBJ1-2	-	-	TGCAGCTTGGAAGGGTCTTGGGGCTATGGCTACACCTTC	CSLEGSWGYGYTF
TRBV4-3	TRBJ2-6	many	-	TGCGCCAGCAGCCAAGATTTCTCTGGGGCCAACGTCCTGACTTTC	CASSQDFSGANVLTF
TRBV6-2/TRBV6-3	TRBJ2-1	-	-	TGTGCCACCGACCGTTGGGAGTGGAATGAGCAGTTCTTC	CATDRWEWNEQFF
TRBV11-3	TRBJ2-1	many	-	TGTGCCAGCAGCTTAGAGGGGGCTCGGCCTCCGAATGAGCAGTTCTTC	CASSLEGARPPNEQFF
TRBV11-1	TRBJ2-6	-	-	TGTGCCAGCAGCCCCCGGCTAAGTGCGGCCAACGTCCTGACTTTC	CASSPRLSAANVLTF
TRBV30	TRBJ2-7	many	-	TGTGCCTGGAAGGACAACCAAACCTACGAGCAGTACTTC	CAWKDNQTYEQYF
TRBV20-1	TRBJ2-6	many	-	TGCAGTGATTCGGGGCCTGGGGCCAACGTCCTGACTTTC	CSDSGPGANVLTF
TRBV12-3/TRBV12-4	TRBJ2-1	many	TRBD1	TGTGCCAGCAGACACCGACAGGGGTCCTACAATGAGCAGTTCTTC	CASRHRQGSYNEQFF
TRBV9	TRBJ1-1	-	-	TGTGCCAGCAGCCCACCAACTGGGGGGAACACTGAAGCTTTCTTT	CASSPPTGGNTEAFF
TRBV14	TRBJ2-5	many	TRBD2	TGTGCCAGCAGCTCCCGACTAGCGGGAGGGCAAGAGACCCAGTACTTC	CASSSRLAGGQETQYF
TRBV2	TRBJ1-3	many	TRBD1	TGTGCCAGCAGTGGTACAGGGGTTTCGGGAAACACCATATATTTT	CASSGTGVSGNTIYF
TRBV2	TRBJ1-4	many	TRBD1	TGTGCCAGCAGTGCACAGGGGGCGACTAATGAAAAACTGTTTTTT	CASSAQGATNEKLFF
TRBV12-5	TRBJ2-1	many	-	TGTGCTAGTGGTTTGGTACCGGGAATTTCCTACAATGAGCAGTTCTTC	CASGLVPGISYNEQFF